Below, one T cell receptor (beta chain) is given with its context. J lost 11 bases, V lost 3 bases, and 8 bases had no gene match. Germline V gene data show CDR1 as LGHNA and CDR2 as YNFKEQ. CDR3 length equals 13 residues. Through a sample-barcoded 5' primer and a J-beta primer mix, a second PCR was run for about 6 to 12 cycles. TCRdb fed the 5' RACE reads into MiXCR, producing one record per CDR3 protein. The profile shows about 1.7 million distinct CDR3 sequences, 28% of them singletons. This sample stems from a study of blood T cells in healthy people across ages. The chain recombines TRBV4-2 with TRBJ2-5, with TRBD1 identical over 8 bases. The clonotype comes from a woman between 25 and 40 years old in good health. The sample taken for sequencing was blood. CDR3 sequence (DNA): TGTGCCAGCAGCCAGACAGGGGAGAGGGGGCAGTACTTC. Its translation: CASSQTGERGQYF.